This T cell receptor (beta chain) derives from a study of molecular identifiers for immune sequencing clone quantification. Findings and caveats of the study: Reports indicate spiked Jurkat TCR RNA from one cell could be found among 900,000 to 1,000,000 naive cells. Beyond 20 RNA copies, clones held over 99% of effector molecules, compared with under 1% in naive cells.

TCRdb recomputed calls from the PCR reads with MiXCR, one row per CDR3 protein. This table has around 89,000 distinct CDR3 sequences, around 20% appearing once. This clonotype has at least ten counts. Its antigen remains unidentified. The CDR3 totals 15 residues. V gave up 2 bases and J gave up 0 bases, with 10 bases separating them. In germline, CDR1 is MNHEY, CDR2 SVGAGI. This sequence was found in a human donor in good health. Some libraries in this study had Jurkat cell RNA spiked in. The gene calls are TRBV6-5 and TRBJ1-1; no reliable D call. Sequencing was performed on naive CD8+ T cells from blood, with Jurkat cell RNA spiked in. Subset noted: FACS-sorted CD8+CD4-CCR7+CD45RA+ naive T cells. The CDR3 is CASSYAPALNTEAFF. The CDR3 region has the DNA TGTGCCAGCAGTTACGCTCCGGCTCTGAACACTGAAGCTTTCTTT.